The 13 T cell receptor beta chains presented below share a single source sample, sequenced in a study of T cells in Graves' hyperthyroidism and ophthalmopathy. Using RNA transcripts as the source, TCR beta CDR3 regions were amplified. First-round RT-PCR with HTBI primers amplified the TCR CDR3 region. TCRdb called the multiplex PCR reads again in MiXCR, with one record for every CDR3 protein. The data contain roughly 560,000 distinct CDR3 sequences, roughly 14% of them singletons. The material sequenced was blood. The receptors stem from a woman in her thirties or forties with Graves' ophthalmopathy.

This clonotype was detected many times. This chain uses TRBV6-2 or TRBV6-3 with TRBJ2-2, with TRBD2 matching 7 bases. Germline-derived CDR1 and CDR2 are MNHEY and SVGEGT. This CDR3 is 14 amino acids long. The trim removed 6 bases at V and 4 bases at J, leaving 5 bases unmatched. The CDR3 reads CASRYASGTGELFF. The CDR3 region has the DNA TGTGCCAGCAGATACGCTAGCGGCACCGGGGAGCTGTTTTTT.

The chain employs TRBV11-1 and TRBJ1-5, with TRBD1 matching over 8 bases. This CDR3 has 16 residues. Germline CDR1 and CDR2: SGHAT and FQDESV (reference sequence). Germline trimming cut 5 bases from V and 8 bases from J; bases unmatched to any gene: 14. In nucleotides, the CDR3 is TGTGCCAGCAGCCCAGGGGGCGGACAGGAAAGAGAGCCCCAGCATTTT. This gives the protein CASSPGGGQEREPQHF.

The chain employs TRBV4-1 and TRBJ2-5, with D perhaps given as TRBD1 or TRBD2 (5 bases each). The CDR3 spans 13 residues. Trimming removed 3 bases from V and 5 bases from J, with 10 bases in between. Germline CDR1 MGHRA, CDR2 YSYEKL. The CDR3 loop is CASSQNRRETQYF. The CDR3 DNA is TGCGCCAGCAGCCAGAACAGGAGGGAGACCCAGTACTTC.

This clonotype was seen at least ten times. V and J are TRBV28 and TRBJ1-5; 12 positions match TRBD1. Germline CDR1 is MDHEN and CDR2 is SYDVKM. V lost 7 bases to trimming and J lost 6 bases; unmatched junction nucleotides: 7. The CDR3 has 15 residues. The CDR3 bases are TGTGCCAGCACCACGGGACAGGGGGCTTTTCAGCCCCAGCATTTT. Translating it yields CASTTGQGAFQPQHF.

V is TRBV7-9 and J is TRBJ2-2; either TRBD1 or TRBD2 may fit D (5 bases each). V was trimmed by 8 bases and J by 6 bases, leaving 19 bases between them. Germline-derived CDR1 and CDR2 are SEHNR and FQNEAQ (reference sequence). The CDR3 sequence is 15 residues long. The CDR3 coding sequence is TGTGCCAGCGAATCAGGGACCACCCCGTCCGGGGAGCTGTTTTTT. This codes for CASESGTTPSGELFF. Full variable domain (outside the CDR3, taken from reference TRBV7-9 and TRBJ2-2): DTGVSQNPRHKITKRGQNVTFRCDPISEHNRLYWYRQTLGQGPEFLTYFQNEAQLEKSRLLSDRFSAERPKGSFSTLEIQRTEQGDSAMYLCASESGTTPSGELFFGEGSRLTVL.

This clonotype was detected many times. The gene calls are TRBV27 and TRBJ1-1, with 7 nucleotides matching TRBD1. Germline V gene sequence: CDR1 MNHEY, CDR2 SMNVEV (reference sequence). The V and J ends lost 6 bases and 8 bases, in that order; junction bases with no gene match: 9. The CDR3 is 13 residues long. In DNA form, the CDR3 reads TGTGCCAGCAGCCGGTTGGGGACAGCAGAAGCTTTCTTT. Amino acid sequence: CASSRLGTAEAFF.

This clonotype was observed many times. The V gene is TRBV3-1, the J gene TRBJ2-5; 14 bases map to TRBD2. With 4 bases clipped from V and 9 bases from J, the junction kept 13 bases outside the gene matches. The CDR3 extends over 17 amino acids. Germline CDR1 and CDR2: LGHDT and YNNKEL (reference sequence). The CDR3 is CASSRKGLAGEVGAQYF. The CDR3 nucleotides read TGTGCCAGCAGCCGGAAGGGACTAGCGGGAGAAGTCGGAGCCCAGTACTTC.

This clonotype was counted ten times or more. The genes are TRBV28 and TRBJ1-2; 7 positions match TRBD1. The length of the CDR3 is 13 residues. V gave up 5 bases and J gave up 7 bases; unmatched junction bases: 7. CDR1 is MDHEN and CDR2 is SYDVKM in the germline V gene. For the CDR3, the DNA is TGTGCCAGCAGTCCAGGACAGGAGATTGGCTACACCTTC. Its translation: CASSPGQEIGYTF.

This clonotype was observed many times. The rearrangement uses TRBV5-4 and TRBJ1-2, with no clear D. The CDR3 is made up of 13 amino acids. V shed 0 bases and J shed 4 bases, with 7 bases lying between them. Germline CDR1 SGHNT, CDR2 YYREEE (reference sequence). In DNA form, the CDR3 reads TGTGCCAGCAGCTTGGTCGAGGGCTATGGCTACACCTTC. Amino acids: CASSLVEGYGYTF.

This chain uses TRBV15 with TRBJ2-7; D uncertain. This CDR3 has 13 residues. The germline V gene has CDR1 LNHNV and CDR2 YYDKDF (reference sequence). V lost 3 bases and J 5 bases, leaving 11 bases between the germline ends. The CDR3: CATSSLPENEQYF. As DNA, the CDR3 is TGTGCCACCAGCAGTCTTCCGGAAAACGAGCAGTACTTC.

This clonotype was found many times. V usage is TRBV28 and J usage is TRBJ2-7; tentative D call: TRBD1 (5 bases). V was shortened by 2 bases and J by 1 base, with 15 bases between the two germline ends. Germline CDR1 is MDHEN and CDR2 is SYDVKM. The length of the CDR3 is 16 residues. The CDR3 DNA is TGTGCCAGCAGTTTAAAGGACATTACTCGATCCTACGAGCAGTACTTC. This translates into CASSLKDITRSYEQYF.

This clonotype was seen many times. The rearrangement joins TRBV5-1 to TRBJ2-7, with D unclear. The CDR3 has 11 residues. Germline-derived CDR1 and CDR2 are SGHRS and YFSETQ. Trimming shortened V by 5 bases and J by 6 bases, and 9 bases separated the two germline ends. The CDR3 coding sequence is TGCGCCAGCAGTCCAGAAGGCGAGCAGTACTTC. It codes for CASSPEGEQYF.

This clonotype appeared many times. This rearrangement joins TRBV12-5 to TRBJ1-1; a possible D gene is TRBD1 (6 bases). Germline CDR1 LGHNT, CDR2 FRNRAP. The CDR3 is made up of 14 amino acids. V lost 5 bases to trimming and J lost 6 bases, with 16 bases between them. The CDR3 protein is CASGPTGLGAEAFF. Here the CDR3 DNA reads TGTGCTAGTGGTCCTACAGGGTTGGGCGCTGAAGCTTTCTTT.